A single sample is the source of the 18 T cell receptor beta chains below, sequenced in a study of blood T cell repertoires in COVID-19. Method: immunoSEQ multiplex PCR; TCRdb's copy keeps in-frame clones and lacks some. The repertoire includes a few hundred thousand clones, around nine tenths of them detected once, and 14% to 15% sits in the top ten. Sequencing was carried out using PBMCs or T cells enriched from blood (not recorded which). The receptors here all came from a woman aged 50 to 60 with acute COVID-19.

The chain is built from TRBV5-5 and TRBJ1-4; 8 bases match TRBD1. The germline V gene has CDR1 SGHKS and CDR2 YYEKEE (reference sequence). The CDR3 is 15 amino acids. Trimming cost V 6 bases and J 0 bases; bases outside gene matches: 4. CDR3 nucleotides: TGTGCCAGCACTATACAGGGGGCAACTAATGAAAAACTGTTTTTT. Its translation is CASTIQGATNEKLFF.

The chain couples TRBV4-3 to TRBJ1-2; 9 nucleotides match TRBD1. The junction had 6 bases not matched to a gene; V was cut back by 4 bases and J by 12 bases. Per germline, CDR1 LGHNA and CDR2 YSLEER. CDR3 length: 12 residues. CDR3 sequence: CASSRDRVGHTF. The CDR3, as DNA: TGCGCCAGCAGCCGGGACAGGGTGGGACACACCTTC.

This clone was detected only once. The V and J genes are TRBV28 and TRBJ2-1; 13 bases map to TRBD2. The V gene's germline CDR1 is MDHEN and CDR2 SYDVKM. CDR3 size: 16 residues. With V trimmed by 4 bases and J by 9 bases, 9 bases remained unmatched. CDR3 protein: CASSSPGLAGRVEQFF. The DNA for the CDR3 is TGTGCCAGCAGTTCCCCGGGACTAGCGGGAAGGGTTGAGCAGTTCTTC.

The chain joins TRBV7-6 to TRBJ2-4, with unresolved D. Between the trimmed V and J ends, which lost 5 bases and 8 bases, there was a span of 13 bases. From germline, CDR1 is SGHVS and CDR2 FNYEAQ. This CDR3 contains 13 residues. The CDR3 DNA follows: TGTGCCAGCAGCCAAATAGATCGGGACATTCAGTACTTC. Amino acid sequence: CASSQIDRDIQYF.

The rearrangement uses TRBV27 and TRBJ2-7; TRBD1 matches at 8 bases. In germline, CDR1 is MNHEY, CDR2 SMNVEV (reference sequence). The CDR3 is 15 residues long. V dropped 6 bases and J dropped 1; count of bases not matched to a gene: 8. In DNA form, the CDR3 reads TGTGCCAGCAGCGAGGGACAGGCTGGATCCTACGAGCAGTACTTC. Residues: CASSEGQAGSYEQYF.

The J gene is TRBJ2-7, the V gene TRBV7-3; 13 bases match TRBD2. The CDR3 loop spans 15 amino acids. Unmatched junction bases numbered 3, after V lost 4 bases and J lost 3 bases. Looked up from germline, CDR1 is SGHTA and CDR2 is FQGTGA. CDR3 coding DNA: TGTGCCAGCAGCTCCGGACTAGCGGGAGTCTACGAGCAGTACTTC. It codes for CASSSGLAGVYEQYF.

The chain recombines TRBV24-1 with TRBJ1-5; D unresolved. The CDR3 contains 12 residues. Trimming cost V 6 bases and J 9 bases, with 11 bases left between them. In germline, CDR1 is KGHDR, CDR2 SFDVKD. The CDR3 loop is CATSPYGGPQHF. CDR3 bases: TGTGCCACCAGTCCCTACGGTGGGCCCCAGCATTTT.

V usage is TRBV20-1 and J usage is TRBJ2-3; D uncertain. CDR1 is DFQATT, CDR2 SNEGSKA, per germline (reference sequence). With 3 bases removed from V and 2 bases from J, the gap between germline ends came to 9 bases. The CDR3 is made up of 13 amino acids. This CDR3 reads CSASNSYTDTQYF. For the CDR3, the DNA is TGCAGTGCTAGTAACTCATACACAGATACGCAGTATTTT.

This chain links TRBV28 with TRBJ2-7; 9 nucleotides agree with TRBD1. The CDR3 length is 13 residues. J was trimmed by 5 bases and V by 6 bases; bases with no gene match: 5. Germline CDR1 is MDHEN and CDR2 is SYDVKM. CDR3 bases: TGTGCCAGCAGGATACAGGGGGCGGACGAGCAGTACTTC. Its translation is CASRIQGADEQYF. The full variable domain, rest sourced from reference TRBV28 and TRBJ2-7, is DVKVTQSSRYLVKRTGEKVFLECVQDMDHENMFWYRQDPGLGLRLIYFSYDVKMKEKGDIPEGYSVSREKKERFSLILESASTNQTSMYLCASRIQGADEQYFGPGTRLTVT.

J is TRBJ2-1 and V is TRBV6-1; D possibly corresponds to TRBD2 (5 bases). The CDR3 runs to 17 residues. V was shortened by 0 bases and J by 7 bases, with 19 bases between the two germline ends. Germline V lookup: CDR1 MNHNS, CDR2 SASEGT. Here the CDR3 reads CASSEALRAAGGNEQFF. The CDR3 DNA follows: TGTGCCAGCAGTGAAGCGCTTCGAGCGGCTGGTGGGAATGAGCAGTTCTTC.

This chain uses TRBV7-3 with TRBJ2-3; 10 nucleotides match TRBD1. V was pared by 3 bases and J by 3 bases, with 3 bases of the junction left unmatched. CDR1 SGHTA and CDR2 FQGTGA come from the germline V gene. The CDR3 has 15 amino acids. CDR3 sequence: CASSLGQGWTDTQYF. The CDR3 DNA is TGTGCCAGCAGCTTGGGACAGGGGTGGACAGATACGCAGTATTTT. Based on the CDR3 plus reference TRBV7-3 and TRBJ2-3, the full variable domain is GAGVSQTPSNKVTEKGKYVELRCDPISGHTALYWYRQSLGQGPEFLIYFQGTGAADDSGLPNDRFFAVRPEGSVSTLKIQRTERGDSAVYLCASSLGQGWTDTQYFGPGTRLTVL.

V and J are TRBV19 and TRBJ1-1, with TRBD1 matching 10 bases. Trimming took 5 bases from V and 5 from J; bases not matched to a gene: 8. CDR3 length equals 15 residues. The V gene's germline CDR1 is LNHDA and CDR2 SQIVND (reference sequence). CDR3 region: CASSPRQGARTEAFF. CDR3 in DNA: TGTGCCAGTAGTCCCCGACAGGGGGCTCGGACTGAAGCTTTCTTT. The entire variable domain, with the rest obtained from reference TRBV19 and TRBJ1-1, is as follows: DGGITQSPKYLFRKEGQNVTLSCEQNLNHDAMYWYRQDPGQGLRLIYYSQIVNDFQKGDIAEGYSVSREKKESFPLTVTSAQKNPTAFYLCASSPRQGARTEAFFGQGTRLTVV.

This rearrangement joins TRBV18 to TRBJ1-2; 9 bases are shared with TRBD1. Trimming cost V 3 bases and J 8 bases; bases outside gene matches: 4. CDR1 and CDR2 (germline): KGHSH, LQKENI. CDR3 size: 13 residues. Here the CDR3 reads CASSPLDRGGYTF. The CDR3 bases are TGTGCCAGCTCACCCCTAGACAGGGGGGGCTACACCTTC.

This clone was counted only a few times. The chain joins TRBV30 to TRBJ1-4; the D gene is possibly TRBD1 (6 bases). CDR3 size: 14 residues. Deletions cut 3 bases from V and 7 bases from J, with 15 bases between. Germline CDR1 and CDR2: GTSNPN and SVGIG (reference sequence). CDR3 nucleotides: TGTGCCTGGAGGCGACAGGTTCTTTTTGAAAAACTGTTTTTT. Translated, it gives CAWRRQVLFEKLFF.

The CDR3 loop is CASSFSPDSSGNTIYF. The CDR3 coding sequence is TGTGCCAGCAGTTTTTCACCGGACAGCTCTGGAAACACCATATATTTT. The gene calls are TRBV28 and TRBJ1-3, with D possibly being TRBD1 (6 bases). V shed 3 bases and J shed 0 bases, with 12 bases lying between them. The germline CDR1 and CDR2 sequences are MDHEN and SYDVKM. The CDR3 has 16 amino acids. Supplemented by reference TRBV28 and TRBJ1-3, the full variable domain reads DVKVTQSSRYLVKRTGEKVFLECVQDMDHENMFWYRQDPGLGLRLIYFSYDVKMKEKGDIPEGYSVSREKKERFSLILESASTNQTSMYLCASSFSPDSSGNTIYFGEGSWLTVV.

DNA of the CDR3: TGTGCCAGCAGCTTAGACAGCTACAATGAGCAGTTCTTC. It encodes CASSLDSYNEQFF. The rearrangement joins TRBV7-8 to TRBJ2-1; D is uncertain. CDR1 is SGHVS and CDR2 is FQNEAQ in the germline V gene. The CDR3 is made up of 13 amino acids. The ends were cut back, 1 base at V and 3 bases at J, with 4 bases in the middle.

This chain joins TRBV9 and TRBJ1-2; D is unresolved. V was cut by 3 bases and J by 7 bases, with 13 bases left in between. The CDR3 runs 13 residues. CDR1 SGDLS and CDR2 YYNGEE come from the germline V gene. The CDR3 reads CASSATQRVGYTF. Here the CDR3 DNA reads TGTGCCAGCAGCGCCACGCAGCGAGTTGGCTACACCTTC.

J is TRBJ1-2 and V is TRBV7-2; 8 bases fit TRBD1. Germline loops: CDR1 SGHTA, CDR2 FQGNSA. This CDR3 contains 15 residues. J was trimmed by 6 bases and V by 0 bases; bases with no gene match: 6. CDR3 amino acids: CASSLASRTGHGYTF. Written as DNA, the CDR3 is TGTGCCAGCAGCTTAGCGAGCCGGACAGGGCATGGCTACACCTTC.